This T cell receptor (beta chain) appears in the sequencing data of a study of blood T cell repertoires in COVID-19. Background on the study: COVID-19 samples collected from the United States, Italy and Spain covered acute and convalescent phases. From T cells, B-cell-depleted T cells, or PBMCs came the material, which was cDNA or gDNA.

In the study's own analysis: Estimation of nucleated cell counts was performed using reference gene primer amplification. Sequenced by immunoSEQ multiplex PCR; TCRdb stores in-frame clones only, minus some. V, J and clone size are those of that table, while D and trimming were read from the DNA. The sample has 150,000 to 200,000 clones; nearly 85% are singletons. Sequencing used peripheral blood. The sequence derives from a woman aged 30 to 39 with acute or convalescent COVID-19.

The CDR3 DNA reads as TGTGCCAGCAGCTCAGGGACAGCCACAGATACGCAGTATTTT. This sequence encodes CASSSGTATDTQYF. The chain combines TRBV11-2 with TRBJ2-3; 7 positions agree with TRBD1. This CDR3 region has 14 residues. V trimming: 4 bases; J trimming: 2 bases; junction bases outside the gene matches: 3. The V gene's germline CDR1 is SGHAT and CDR2 FQNNGV.